This T cell receptor beta chain was found in a study of T cells in Graves' hyperthyroidism and ophthalmopathy. This clonotype was recorded many times. Amplified TCR beta CDR3 regions derived from RNA transcripts. An initial round of RT-PCR targeting the TCR CDR3 relied on the HTBI primer set. MiXCR, run by TCRdb on the multiplex PCR reads, gives a single entry per CDR3 protein. The table records 50,000 to 55,000 distinct CDR3 sequences, roughly 50% of them present only once. Germline assignment: CDR1 SEHNR and CDR2 FQNEAQ (reference sequence). The CDR3 loop spans 13 amino acids. V lost 3 bases, J lost 3 bases, and 1 base stayed unmatched.

The rearrangement uses TRBV7-9 and TRBJ2-5; TRBD1 matches 7 bases. The TCR originated in a woman aged 45 to 65 with Graves' ophthalmopathy. The sequencing sample was made of blood. CDR3 residues: CASSLGQKETQYF. In DNA, the CDR3 is TGTGCCAGCAGCTTGGGACAGAAAGAGACCCAGTACTTC.